This T cell receptor (beta chain) stems from a study of cytomegalovirus exposure and HLA in healthy donors. Study-level background: An early data release held tens of millions of unique TCRs from HLA-typed donors.

PCR involved 60 Vbeta and 13 Jbeta primers. Method: immunoSEQ multiplex PCR; TCRdb's copy keeps in-frame clones and lacks some. The table records around 150,000 clones, around 70% of them present only once. The germline V and J ends were trimmed by 4 bases and 2 bases, with 9 bases remaining between them. Per germline, CDR1 SGHTS and CDR2 YDEGEE. CDR3 length: 13 amino acids. Study-wide results and caveats: Previous analysis showed most TCR beta V segments were productive about 87% or about 30% of the time. Relative to the roughly 640-donor mean, N-insertions were reportedly fewer in an Asian-associated ancestry cluster in a later analysis. An observed cluster of highly shared sequence variants was recorded as a likely sequencing artifact.

On this clone: Its specificity is not known.

The material sequenced was PBMCs. V is TRBV5-8 and J is TRBJ1-2, with D maybe TRBD1 (6 bases). This TCR derives from a man younger than 30 in good health and CMV-seropositive. CDR3 sequence (DNA): TGTGCCAGCAGCCGTACAGGGAACTATGGCTACACCTTC. Amino acids: CASSRTGNYGYTF.